This is a list of T cell receptor beta chains from one sample in a study of early T cells in non-severe SARS-CoV-2 infection. TCRdb analysed the 5' RACE reads with MiXCR anew, one entry per CDR3 protein. The repertoire holds around 80,000 distinct CDR3 sequences, with approximately 13% as singletons. Input material: whole blood. The receptor set was obtained from an adult who was a healthcare worker with PCR-confirmed SARS-CoV-2 infection or an uninfected control (not recorded which). The CDR3 runs from the conserved cysteine through the conserved F or W. The D gene is left open where the match is weak. Expanded clones get a size class; other rows say once, few or many, or leave the size out.

cdr3_aa: CASSGWTGNTEAFF
cdr3_nt: TGTGCCAGCAGTGGGTGGACAGGGAACACTGAAGCTTTCTTT
d_call: TRBD1
v_call: TRBV12-3/TRBV12-4
j_call: TRBJ1-1
clone_size: few

cdr3_aa: CASSLGDGHQPQHF
cdr3_nt: TGCGCCAGCAGCTTGGGGGACGGACATCAGCCCCAGCATTTT
d_call: NA
v_call: TRBV5-1
j_call: TRBJ1-5
clone_size: few

cdr3_aa: CASRPPGNTEAFF
cdr3_nt: TGTGCCAGCAGGCCGCCAGGGAACACTGAAGCTTTCTTT
d_call: NA
v_call: TRBV2
j_call: TRBJ1-1
clone_size: NA

cdr3_aa: CASSIGQHSNQPQHF
cdr3_nt: TGTGCCAGTAGTATTGGACAGCATAGCAATCAGCCCCAGCATTTT
d_call: NA
v_call: TRBV19
j_call: TRBJ1-5
clone_size: many

cdr3_aa: CASSSLNEQFF
cdr3_nt: TGTGCCAGCAGCTCACTCAATGAGCAGTTCTTC
d_call: NA
v_call: TRBV7-2
j_call: TRBJ2-1
clone_size: NA

cdr3_aa: CASSLDMDNYGYTF
cdr3_nt: TGTGCCAGCAGCTTGGACATGGATAACTATGGCTACACCTTC
d_call: NA
v_call: TRBV7-9
j_call: TRBJ1-2
clone_size: many

cdr3_aa: CSARDRGNYGYTF
cdr3_nt: TGCAGTGCTAGGGACAGGGGGAACTATGGCTACACCTTC
d_call: TRBD1
v_call: TRBV20-1
j_call: TRBJ1-2
clone_size: NA

cdr3_aa: CASSLGFYGYTF
cdr3_nt: TGTGCCAGCAGCTTAGGGTTCTATGGCTACACCTTC
d_call: NA
v_call: TRBV7-9
j_call: TRBJ1-2
clone_size: few

cdr3_aa: CASSQDRGAEQYF
cdr3_nt: TGTGCCAGCAGCCAAGATAGGGGAGCCGAGCAGTACTTC
d_call: NA
v_call: TRBV4-2
j_call: TRBJ2-7
clone_size: NA

cdr3_aa: CAFAGSYNQPQHF
cdr3_nt: TGTGCTTTCGCCGGGAGCTACAATCAGCCCCAGCATTTT
d_call: NA
v_call: TRBV30
j_call: TRBJ1-5
clone_size: few

cdr3_aa: CASSPRLAGDAYNEQFF
cdr3_nt: TGTGCCAGCAGCCCCCGGTTAGCGGGGGACGCCTACAATGAGCAGTTCTTC
d_call: TRBD2
v_call: TRBV11-2
j_call: TRBJ2-1
clone_size: few

cdr3_aa: CSVEETTLYEQYF
cdr3_nt: TGCAGCGTTGAAGAAACAACACTTTACGAGCAGTACTTC
d_call: NA
v_call: TRBV29-1
j_call: TRBJ2-7
clone_size: NA

cdr3_aa: CASTSPVENTEAFF
cdr3_nt: TGTGCCAGCACCTCTCCGGTGGAGAACACTGAAGCTTTCTTT
d_call: NA
v_call: TRBV2
j_call: TRBJ1-1
clone_size: many

cdr3_aa: CASTSPHNSPLHF
cdr3_nt: TGTGCCAGCACCTCCCCCCATAATTCACCCCTCCACTTT
d_call: NA
v_call: TRBV28
j_call: TRBJ1-6
clone_size: many

cdr3_aa: CASSQGLEGTGANVLTF
cdr3_nt: TGCGCCAGCAGCCAAGGCCTCGAGGGAACTGGGGCCAACGTCCTGACTTTC
d_call: NA
v_call: TRBV4-1
j_call: TRBJ2-6
clone_size: NA

cdr3_aa: CASSLQTQETQYF
cdr3_nt: TGCGCCAGCAGCTTACAGACCCAAGAGACCCAGTACTTC
d_call: NA
v_call: TRBV5-1
j_call: TRBJ2-5
clone_size: many

cdr3_aa: CASSLTADSPLHF
cdr3_nt: TGCGCCAGCAGCTTGACAGCAGATTCACCCCTCCACTTT
d_call: NA
v_call: TRBV5-1
j_call: TRBJ1-6
clone_size: few

cdr3_aa: CASSRLPTGNTEAFF
cdr3_nt: TGCGCCAGCAGCCGCCTACCGACAGGGAACACTGAAGCTTTCTTT
d_call: NA
v_call: TRBV5-1
j_call: TRBJ1-1
clone_size: NA

cdr3_aa: CASSLRAYMEYTIYF
cdr3_nt: TGTGCCAGCAGCTTGCGGGCCTATATGGAATACACCATATATTTT
d_call: NA
v_call: TRBV13
j_call: TRBJ1-3
clone_size: NA

cdr3_aa: CSARGAVGNTIYF
cdr3_nt: TGCAGTGCTAGAGGGGCAGTAGGAAACACCATATATTTT
d_call: NA
v_call: TRBV20-1
j_call: TRBJ1-3
clone_size: NA

cdr3_aa: CASTSSGGLYNEQFF
cdr3_nt: TGTGCCAGCACCTCCAGTGGGGGCCTCTACAATGAGCAGTTCTTC
d_call: NA
v_call: TRBV28
j_call: TRBJ2-1
clone_size: many

cdr3_aa: CASRPNVGYAYWHF
cdr3_nt: TGTGCCAGTAGGCCGAATGTGGGGTACGCGTATTGGCATTTT
d_call: NA
v_call: TRBV19
j_call: TRBJ1-5
clone_size: NA

cdr3_aa: CASSYYSTGELFF
cdr3_nt: TGTGCCAGCAGTTACTACAGCACCGGGGAGCTGTTTTTT
d_call: NA
v_call: TRBV6-5
j_call: TRBJ2-2
clone_size: NA

cdr3_aa: CASRGRSYGYTF
cdr3_nt: TGTGCCAGCAGGGGACGAAGCTATGGCTACACCTTC
d_call: NA
v_call: TRBV7-9
j_call: TRBJ1-2
clone_size: many

cdr3_aa: CASSKALWRYLGETQYF
cdr3_nt: TGTGCCAGCAGCAAAGCGCTGTGGAGGTACCTCGGCGAGACCCAGTACTTC
d_call: NA
v_call: TRBV21-1
j_call: TRBJ2-5
clone_size: many

cdr3_aa: CASLRGNTGELFF
cdr3_nt: TGTGCCAGCCTGCGGGGTAACACCGGGGAGCTGTTTTTT
d_call: NA
v_call: TRBV28
j_call: TRBJ2-2
clone_size: NA

cdr3_aa: CASSWDRADTGELFF
cdr3_nt: TGTGCCAGCTCATGGGACAGGGCCGACACCGGGGAGCTGTTTTTT
d_call: TRBD1
v_call: TRBV18
j_call: TRBJ2-2
clone_size: few

cdr3_aa: CASSPRTGIYGYTF
cdr3_nt: TGTGCCAGCAGCCCCCGGACAGGAATTTATGGCTACACCTTC
d_call: TRBD1
v_call: TRBV2
j_call: TRBJ1-2
clone_size: many

cdr3_aa: CASSQRDSYNEQFF
cdr3_nt: TGTGCCAGCAGCCAGAGAGACAGTTACAATGAGCAGTTCTTC
d_call: NA
v_call: TRBV14
j_call: TRBJ2-1
clone_size: few

cdr3_aa: CASSPWGGRDIQYF
cdr3_nt: TGTGCCAGCAGTCCCTGGGGGGGGAGGGACATTCAGTACTTC
d_call: TRBD2
v_call: TRBV12-3/TRBV12-4
j_call: TRBJ2-4
clone_size: few

cdr3_aa: CASMVGSSSSYNEQFF
cdr3_nt: TGTGCCAGCATGGTGGGCTCCTCGAGCTCCTACAATGAGCAGTTCTTC
d_call: NA
v_call: TRBV5-5
j_call: TRBJ2-1
clone_size: few

cdr3_aa: CASSQWRRGLNEQFF
cdr3_nt: TGTGCCAGCAGCCAGTGGCGCAGGGGGCTTAATGAGCAGTTCTTC
d_call: TRBD1
v_call: TRBV12-3/TRBV12-4
j_call: TRBJ2-1
clone_size: few

cdr3_aa: CASSQEFSGTAYNEQFF
cdr3_nt: TGTGCCAGCAGCCAAGAATTTAGCGGGACAGCCTACAATGAGCAGTTCTTC
d_call: NA
v_call: TRBV3-1
j_call: TRBJ2-1
clone_size: many

cdr3_aa: CASSFHRLAGAAYNEQFF
cdr3_nt: TGTGCCAGCAGCTTTCACCGACTCGCGGGGGCCGCCTACAATGAGCAGTTCTTC
d_call: NA
v_call: TRBV7-2
j_call: TRBJ2-1
clone_size: NA

cdr3_aa: CASSQGDLGADTQYF
cdr3_nt: TGTGCCAGCAGTCAGGGTGACTTGGGGGCAGATACGCAGTATTTT
d_call: NA
v_call: TRBV12-3/TRBV12-4
j_call: TRBJ2-3
clone_size: few

cdr3_aa: CASSQAGPNLYGYTF
cdr3_nt: TGCGCCAGCAGCCAAGCGGGCCCCAACCTCTATGGCTACACCTTC
d_call: NA
v_call: TRBV4-1
j_call: TRBJ1-2
clone_size: few

cdr3_aa: CASSELAAAKNIQYF
cdr3_nt: TGTGCCAGCAGTGAATTGGCGGCAGCTAAAAACATTCAGTACTTC
d_call: NA
v_call: TRBV25-1
j_call: TRBJ2-4
clone_size: few

cdr3_aa: CASSGRNSGNTIYF
cdr3_nt: TGTGCCAGCAGTGGACGGAACTCTGGAAACACCATATATTTT
d_call: NA
v_call: TRBV6-2/TRBV6-3
j_call: TRBJ1-3
clone_size: many

cdr3_aa: CAIPGEGVTDTQYF
cdr3_nt: TGTGCCATCCCGGGGGAAGGGGTCACAGATACGCAGTATTTT
d_call: NA
v_call: TRBV18
j_call: TRBJ2-3
clone_size: few

cdr3_aa: CATRLRGGSDTYNEQFF
cdr3_nt: TGTGCCACCAGACTGAGGGGCGGGAGCGATACGTACAATGAGCAGTTCTTC
d_call: TRBD2
v_call: TRBV15
j_call: TRBJ2-1
clone_size: few